These T cell receptor beta chains were read from a single sample in a study of T cell responses to AZD1222 COVID-19 vaccine. Sequencing used immunoSEQ multiplex PCR; TCRdb keeps in-frame clones, though not all of them. The sample contains roughly 150,000 clones, approximately 91% of which appear only once. Sequences were derived from peripheral blood, sampled 28 days after the second AZD1222 dose. These receptors all stem from an adult who received the AZD1222 COVID-19 vaccine. Both conserved end residues are trimmed from each CDR3. Only part of the rows carry a size: once, few, many, or a class if the clone is expanded.

clone_size j_call v_call cdr3_aa
. TRBJ2-7 TRBV15 ATSRSGFSGLNYEQY
. TRBJ2-2 TRBV3-1/TRBV3-2 ASSQDKRGRGTGELF
. TRBJ2-1 TRBV5-1 ASSLGGKEF
. TRBJ1-6 TRBV5-1 ASSLTLDYNSPLH
few TRBJ2-7 TRBV2 ASSTGWGEQY
. TRBJ2-7 TRBV27 ASSLSATRRGGGYEQY
. TRBJ1-1 TRBV5-5 ASSLVRLNTEAF
. TRBJ1-5 TRBV7-2 ASSRDSFNQPQH
. TRBJ2-5 TRBV14 ASSRLAGWETQY
once TRBJ2-3 TRBV5-4 ASSPGTSRGTDTQY
. TRBJ1-2 TRBV4-1 ASSQRADVNNYGYT
. TRBJ2-3 TRBV28 ASSFHAGTGDTDTQY
. TRBJ1-2 TRBV7-9 ASSFPTGAGSGYT
. TRBJ1-2 TRBV7-9 ASSLATGANYGYT
. TRBJ2-1 TRBV7-9 ASSGRKSGRAADEQF
once TRBJ2-5 TRBV15 ATSRGSARETQY
. TRBJ1-1 TRBV5-1 ASSVQGFEAF
. TRBJ1-1 TRBV7-2 ASSFNRDPNTEAF
. TRBJ2-7 TRBV3-1/TRBV3-2 ASSQDWTSAYEQY
. TRBJ2-1 TRBV9 ASSKRAGGGAFNEQF
. TRBJ2-5 TRBV15 ATSRAQGETQY
. TRBJ2-3 TRBV5-1 ASSFLRGGSTDTQY
. TRBJ1-2 TRBV11-1 ASSFGRHSNYGYT
. TRBJ2-1 TRBV6-5 ASRATRDNEQF